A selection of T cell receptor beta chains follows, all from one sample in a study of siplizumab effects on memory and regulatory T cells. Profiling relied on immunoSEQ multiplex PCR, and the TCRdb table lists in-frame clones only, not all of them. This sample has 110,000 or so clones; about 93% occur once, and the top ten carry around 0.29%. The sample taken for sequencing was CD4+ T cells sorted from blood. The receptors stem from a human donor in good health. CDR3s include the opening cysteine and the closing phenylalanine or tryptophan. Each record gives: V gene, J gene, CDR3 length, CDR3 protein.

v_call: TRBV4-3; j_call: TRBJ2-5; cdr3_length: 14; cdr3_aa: CASSQQTSRETQYF
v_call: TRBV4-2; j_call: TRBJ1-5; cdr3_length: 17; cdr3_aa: CASSQDLGAGDNQPQHF
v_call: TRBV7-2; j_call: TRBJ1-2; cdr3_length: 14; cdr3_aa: CASSPGRANYGYTF
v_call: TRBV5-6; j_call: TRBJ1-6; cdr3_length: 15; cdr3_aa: CASSLVAGGNSPLHF
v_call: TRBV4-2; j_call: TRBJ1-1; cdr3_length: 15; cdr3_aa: CASSQERRQKGGAFF
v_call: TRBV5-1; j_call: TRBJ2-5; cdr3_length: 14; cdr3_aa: CASSRTSGEETQYF
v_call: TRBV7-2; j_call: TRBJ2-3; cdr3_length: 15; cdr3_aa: CASSFASGRIDTQYF
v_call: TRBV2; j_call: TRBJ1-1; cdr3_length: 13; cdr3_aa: CASRGGTNTEAFF
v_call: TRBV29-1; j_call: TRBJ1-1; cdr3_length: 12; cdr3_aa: CSVDSGVTEAFF
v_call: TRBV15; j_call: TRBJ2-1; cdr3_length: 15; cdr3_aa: CATSTITPARNEQFF
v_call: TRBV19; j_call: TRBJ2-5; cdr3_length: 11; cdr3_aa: CASSILGTQYF
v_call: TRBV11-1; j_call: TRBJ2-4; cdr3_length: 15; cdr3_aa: CASSLDRVGKNIQYF
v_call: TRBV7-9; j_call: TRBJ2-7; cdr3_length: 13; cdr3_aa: CASSFMGAGEQYF
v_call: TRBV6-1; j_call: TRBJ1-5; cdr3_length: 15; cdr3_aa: CASRAQGYSNQPQHF
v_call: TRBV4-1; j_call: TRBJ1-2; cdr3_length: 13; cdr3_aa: CASSQSGNYGYTF
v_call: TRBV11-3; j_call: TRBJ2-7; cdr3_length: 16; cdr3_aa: CASSLGASGKTYEQYF
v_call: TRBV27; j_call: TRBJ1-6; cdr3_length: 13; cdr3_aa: CASSFANRSPLHF
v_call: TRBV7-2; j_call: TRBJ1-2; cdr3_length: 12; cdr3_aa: CASSLNNYGYTF
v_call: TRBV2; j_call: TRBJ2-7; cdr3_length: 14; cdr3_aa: CASRRVPGSYEQYF
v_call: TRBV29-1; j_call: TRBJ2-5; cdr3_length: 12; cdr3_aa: CSVGGARETQYF
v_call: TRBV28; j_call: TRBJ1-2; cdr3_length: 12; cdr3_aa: CASNRVDYGYTF
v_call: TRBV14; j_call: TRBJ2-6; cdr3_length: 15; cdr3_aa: CASSRQITGANVLTF
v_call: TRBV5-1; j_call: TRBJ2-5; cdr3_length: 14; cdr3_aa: CASSLDLSGETQYF
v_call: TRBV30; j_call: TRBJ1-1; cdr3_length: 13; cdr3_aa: CAWSVQRGTEAFF
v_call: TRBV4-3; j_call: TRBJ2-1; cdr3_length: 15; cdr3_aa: CASSQEASSYNEQFF
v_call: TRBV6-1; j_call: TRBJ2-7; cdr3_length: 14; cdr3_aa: CASRGGSMYGEQYF